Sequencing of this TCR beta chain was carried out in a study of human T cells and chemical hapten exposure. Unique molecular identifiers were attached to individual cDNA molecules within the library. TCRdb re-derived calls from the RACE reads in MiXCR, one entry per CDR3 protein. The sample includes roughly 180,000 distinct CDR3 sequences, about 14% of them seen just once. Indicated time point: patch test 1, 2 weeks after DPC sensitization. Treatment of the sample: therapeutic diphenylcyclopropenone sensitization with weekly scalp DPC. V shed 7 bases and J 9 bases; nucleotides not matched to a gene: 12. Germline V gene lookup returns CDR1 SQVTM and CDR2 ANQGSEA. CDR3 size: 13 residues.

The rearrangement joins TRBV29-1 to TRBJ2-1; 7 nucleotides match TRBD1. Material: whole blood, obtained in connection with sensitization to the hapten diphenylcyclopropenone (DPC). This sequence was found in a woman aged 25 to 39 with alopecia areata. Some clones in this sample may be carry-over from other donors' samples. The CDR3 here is CSAGTAVSGEQFF. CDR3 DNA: TGCAGCGCGGGGACAGCGGTCAGCGGTGAGCAGTTCTTC.